This TCR beta chain emerged from a study of cytomegalovirus exposure and HLA in healthy donors. Findings and limits, study-wide: There were about 160 TCR beta chains listed as cytomegalovirus-associated. Earlier analysis found most TCR beta V segments productive about 90% or about 30% of the time.

Looked up from germline, CDR1 is MDHEN and CDR2 is SYDVKM. The CDR3 length is 12 residues. V lost 8 bases and J 4 bases, leaving 11 bases between the germline ends. On this clone itself: The antigen is undetermined.

The PCR had 60 Vbeta and 13 Jbeta primers. As originally analysed: About 10 million of 80 million to 85 million unique TCR beta chains were shared, per a later count. Repertoires were generated with immunoSEQ multiplex PCR, while TCRdb's copy carries only in-frame clones and drops some. Clonal size and the V and J genes are those of that table, whereas D and trimming came from the DNA. The sample carries approximately 120,000 clones, about three quarters recorded once. The chain carries TRBV28 and TRBJ1-2; D not resolved. This TCR derives from a man between 25 and 39 years old in good health and CMV-seronegative. The sample was PBMCs. The CDR3 spells CASGSPRYGYTF. The CDR3 region has the DNA TGTGCCAGCGGTTCTCCCCGCTATGGCTACACCTTC.